The next 16 T cell receptor beta chains were all read from a single sample in a study of blood T cell repertoires in COVID-19 (dated by TCRdb to 2018 to 2020). To prepare the library, the immunoSEQ multiplex PCR assay was applied. The immuneACCESS repertoire file appears here via TCRdb, limited to in-frame rearrangements. These files lack a portion of the clones; in checked studies, under half of the deficit traces to unresolved V genes, and the cause of the others is not known. Recorded for this sample are hundreds of thousands of clones; roughly 89% of them occurred a single time. Of the sample, less than 4% is held by the ten largest clones. The sample was PBMCs or T cells enriched from blood (not recorded which). These receptors came from a woman between 25 and 40 years old with acute COVID-19.

CDR3 protein: CASSLDFGTHGYNEQFF. The CDR3 DNA reads as TGTGCCAGCAGCCTGGACTTCGGGACTCACGGGTACAATGAGCAGTTCTTC. The chain uses TRBV3-1 (or the pseudogene TRBV3-2) and TRBJ2-1, with D maybe TRBD2 (6 bases). Germline V gives CDR1 LGHDT, CDR2 YNNKEL (reference sequence). The V and J ends lost 4 bases and 4 bases respectively, with 20 bases between them. The CDR3 runs 17 residues.

J is TRBJ2-3 and V is TRBV4-1; the D gene is possibly TRBD2 (5 bases). The CDR3 extends over 17 amino acids. V lost 0 bases and J lost 1, with 14 bases in between. Germline CDR1 and CDR2: MGHRA and YSYEKL. DNA for the CDR3: TGCGCCAGCAGCCAAGATCGCCGCCCGAGGGGCACAGATACGCAGTATTTT. As protein: CASSQDRRPRGTDTQYF.

The chain is built from TRBV12-5 and TRBJ1-4; 9 nucleotides agree with TRBD1. The CDR3 runs to 14 residues. Germline assignment: CDR1 LGHNT and CDR2 FRNRAP. Trimming took 6 bases from V and 10 from J; bases not matched to a gene: 9. The CDR3 DNA sequence: TGTGCTAGTGGCCCGGACAGGGGTAGTGGAAAACTGTTTTTT. It specifies CASGPDRGSGKLFF.

This chain uses TRBV14 with TRBJ1-2; TRBD1 matches at 8 bases. Germline assignment: CDR1 SGHDN and CDR2 FVKESK. Trimming removed 2 bases from V and 8 bases from J; junction bases left unmatched: 10. This CDR3 is 15 amino acids long. For the CDR3, the DNA is TGTGCCAGCAGCCAATTCCCGGACAGGGTGAACGGCTACACCTTC. The encoded protein is CASSQFPDRVNGYTF.

This sequence joins TRBV5-5 and TRBJ2-3, with a weak D call TRBD1 (5 bases). The CDR3 runs 16 residues. CDR1 and CDR2 from the germline V gene are SGHKS and YYEKEE (reference sequence). V shed 0 bases and J shed 1 base, with 12 bases lying between them. CDR3 coding DNA: TGTGCCAGCAGCTTGGGGGCAGGGTGGGGCACAGATACGCAGTATTTT. Protein sequence: CASSLGAGWGTDTQYF.

This rearrangement joins TRBV19 to TRBJ1-1; the D gene is possibly TRBD1 (6 bases). This CDR3 contains 14 residues. The V and J ends lost 11 bases and 0 bases respectively, with 16 bases between them. Germline V lookup: CDR1 LNHDA, CDR2 SQIVND (reference sequence). This chain's CDR3 is CACLKQGLNTEAFF. CDR3 in DNA: TGTGCCTGCTTAAAACAGGGCTTGAACACTGAAGCTTTCTTT.

The chain is built from TRBV24-1 and TRBJ2-1; 8 bases fit TRBD1. This CDR3 is 17 amino acids long. The germline gives CDR1 KGHDR, CDR2 SFDVKD. Trimming at V came to 5 bases and at J to 5 bases, leaving 13 bases not matched to a gene. This chain's CDR3 is CATSVLDRAGSHNEQFF. DNA of the CDR3: TGTGCCACCAGTGTCCTGGACAGGGCAGGGTCCCACAATGAGCAGTTCTTC.

This clone was recorded only once. V gene TRBV29-1 combines with J gene TRBJ1-4; 7 bases map to TRBD1. Germline CDR1 reads SQVTM; CDR2 reads ANQGSEA. The V and J ends lost 7 bases and 5 bases, in that order; junction bases with no gene match: 10. This CDR3 region has 14 residues. CDR3 region: CSARQGRTNEKLFF. The CDR3 DNA reads TGCAGCGCTCGACAGGGACGAACGAATGAAAAACTGTTTTTT.

The chain joins TRBV5-4 to TRBJ1-6; D gene ambiguous. The CDR3 contains 14 residues. Germline-derived CDR1 and CDR2 are SGHNT and YYREEE (reference sequence). The V end was cut by 2 bases, the J end by 7 bases, with 10 bases between. The chain's CDR3 is CASSFGVWNSPLHF. The CDR3 region has the DNA TGTGCCAGCAGCTTCGGGGTGTGGAATTCACCCCTCCACTTT.

The J gene is TRBJ1-4, the V gene TRBV15; D remains ambiguous. Germline V CDR1 and CDR2: LNHNV, YYDKDF (reference sequence). Trimming left V 5 bases short and J 5 bases short, with 9 bases between. The CDR3 has 13 amino acids. CDR3 protein: CATSGRRNEKLFF. CDR3 DNA sequence: TGTGCCACCAGCGGGAGGAGGAATGAAAAACTGTTTTTT.

The V call is TRBV7-9, the J call TRBJ2-1, with D unresolved. The CDR3 length is 12 residues. The germline V gene has CDR1 SEHNR and CDR2 FQNEAQ (reference sequence). V was clipped by 1 base and J by 10 bases, with 8 bases between them. The CDR3 sequence is CASSLETTEQFF. CDR3 DNA sequence: TGTGCCAGCAGCTTAGAAACGACAGAGCAGTTCTTC.

The table lists this clone with a count of one. V and J are TRBV2 and TRBJ1-4; the D is unclear. Germline V lookup: CDR1 SNHLY, CDR2 FYNNEI. The ends were cut back, 7 bases at V and 10 bases at J, with 19 bases in the middle. The CDR3 is made up of 14 amino acids. The CDR3 nucleotides read TGTGCCAGCACCGAAAGTGACTGGGAGGGAAAACTGTTTTTT. It codes for CASTESDWEGKLFF.

The rearrangement links TRBV5-4 to TRBJ1-1; D ambiguous. Per germline, CDR1 SGHNT and CDR2 YYREEE (reference sequence). The CDR3 covers 11 residues. V was clipped by 1 base and J by 8 bases, with 6 bases between them. The CDR3 reads CASSLSGEAFF. CDR3 nucleotides: TGTGCCAGCAGCTTGTCGGGGGAAGCTTTCTTT.

J is TRBJ2-6 and V is TRBV7-3, with 8 bases matching TRBD2. The CDR3 length is 18 residues. The V and J ends lost 0 bases and 0 bases, in that order; junction bases with no gene match: 4. Germline V gene lookup returns CDR1 SGHTA and CDR2 FQGTGA. For the CDR3, the DNA is TGTGCCAGCAGCTTAACCGGGGGGGCCCTCTCTGGGGCCAACGTCCTGACTTTC. Its protein is CASSLTGGALSGANVLTF.

The chain carries TRBV28 and TRBJ1-5, with 9 bases identical to TRBD1. Germline V gene lookup returns CDR1 MDHEN and CDR2 SYDVKM. After removal of 7 bases from V and 3 bases from J, the junction contained 4 bases not matched to a gene. This CDR3 is built from 14 residues. The CDR3 here is CASNRDRVNQPQHF. The CDR3 DNA follows: TGTGCCAGCAACAGGGACAGGGTCAATCAGCCCCAGCATTTT.

CDR3 nucleotide sequence: TGTGCCATCAGTGCGGGACAGGGTGGGCCACCCCTCCACTTT. It codes for CAISAGQGGPPLHF. The gene calls are TRBV10-3 and TRBJ1-6; 9 bases align to TRBD1. This CDR3 spans 14 amino acids. In germline, CDR1 is ENHRY, CDR2 SYGVKD. Trimming took 4 bases from V and 11 from J; bases not matched to a gene: 6.